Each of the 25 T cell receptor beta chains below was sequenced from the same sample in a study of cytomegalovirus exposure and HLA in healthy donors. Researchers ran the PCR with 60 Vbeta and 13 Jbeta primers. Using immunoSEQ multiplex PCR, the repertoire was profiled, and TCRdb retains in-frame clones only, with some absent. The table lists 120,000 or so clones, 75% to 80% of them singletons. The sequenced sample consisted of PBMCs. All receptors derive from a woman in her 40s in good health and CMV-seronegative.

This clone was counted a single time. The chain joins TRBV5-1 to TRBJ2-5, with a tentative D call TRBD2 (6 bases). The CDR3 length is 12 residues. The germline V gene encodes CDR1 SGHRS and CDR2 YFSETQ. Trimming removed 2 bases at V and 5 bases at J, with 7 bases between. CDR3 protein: CASSFRGETQYF. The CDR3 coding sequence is TGCGCCAGCAGCTTTCGGGGGGAGACCCAGTACTTC.

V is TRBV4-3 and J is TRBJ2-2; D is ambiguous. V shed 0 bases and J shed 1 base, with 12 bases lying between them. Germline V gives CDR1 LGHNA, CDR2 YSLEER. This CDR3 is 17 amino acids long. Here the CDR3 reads CASSQDLNGGNTGELFF. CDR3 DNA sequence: TGCGCCAGCAGCCAAGATTTGAACGGCGGGAACACCGGGGAGCTGTTTTTT.

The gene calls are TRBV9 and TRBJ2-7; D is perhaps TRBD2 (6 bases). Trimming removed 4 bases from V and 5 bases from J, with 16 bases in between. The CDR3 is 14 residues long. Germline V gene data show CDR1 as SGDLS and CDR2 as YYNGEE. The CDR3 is CASSPGLLWDEQYF. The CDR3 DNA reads TGTGCCAGCAGCCCGGGACTGTTGTGGGACGAGCAGTACTTC.

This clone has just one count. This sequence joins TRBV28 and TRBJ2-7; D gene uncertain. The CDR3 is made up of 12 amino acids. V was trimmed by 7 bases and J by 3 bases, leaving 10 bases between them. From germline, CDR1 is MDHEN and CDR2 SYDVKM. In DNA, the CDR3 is TGTGCCAGCATAGCCCAAAACTACGAGCAGTACTTC. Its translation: CASIAQNYEQYF.

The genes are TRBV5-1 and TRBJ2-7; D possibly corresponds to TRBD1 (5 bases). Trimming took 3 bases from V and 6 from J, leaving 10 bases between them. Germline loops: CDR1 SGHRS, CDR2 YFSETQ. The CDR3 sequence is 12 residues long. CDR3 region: CASSSTGLEQYF. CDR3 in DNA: TGCGCCAGCAGCTCAACAGGCCTCGAGCAGTACTTC.

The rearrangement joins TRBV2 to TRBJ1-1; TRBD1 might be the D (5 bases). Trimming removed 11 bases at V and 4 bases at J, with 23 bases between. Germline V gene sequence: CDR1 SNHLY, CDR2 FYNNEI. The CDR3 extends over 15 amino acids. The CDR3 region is CASEVRLQASTEAFF. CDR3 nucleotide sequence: TGTGCCTCCGAGGTCCGGCTACAGGCTAGCACTGAAGCTTTCTTT. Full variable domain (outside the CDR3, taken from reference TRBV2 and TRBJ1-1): EPEVTQTPSHQVTQMGQEVILRCVPISNHLYFYWYRQILGQKVEFLVSFYNNEISEKSEIFDDQFSVERPDGSNFTLKIRSTKLEDSAMYFCASEVRLQASTEAFFGQGTRLTVV.

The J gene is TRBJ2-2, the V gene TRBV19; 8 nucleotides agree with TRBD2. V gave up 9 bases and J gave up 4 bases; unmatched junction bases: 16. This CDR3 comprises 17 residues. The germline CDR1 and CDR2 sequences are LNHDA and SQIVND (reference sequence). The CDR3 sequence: CASGPLGAGVFTGELFF. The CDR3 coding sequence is TGTGCCAGCGGACCTCTGGGAGCGGGAGTCTTCACCGGGGAGCTGTTTTTT.

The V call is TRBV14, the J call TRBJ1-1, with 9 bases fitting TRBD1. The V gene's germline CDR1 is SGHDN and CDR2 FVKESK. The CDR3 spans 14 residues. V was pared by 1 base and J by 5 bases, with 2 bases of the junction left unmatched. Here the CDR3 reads CASSQGQGETEAFF. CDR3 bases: TGTGCCAGCAGCCAAGGACAGGGGGAGACTGAAGCTTTCTTT. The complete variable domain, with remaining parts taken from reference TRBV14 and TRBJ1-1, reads EAGVTQFPSHSVIEKGQTVTLRCDPISGHDNLYWYRRVMGKEIKFLLHFVKESKQDESGMPNNRFLAERTGGTYSTLKVQPAELEDSGVYFCASSQGQGETEAFFGQGTRLTVV.

This chain's CDR3 is CASSIQGRGYEQYF. CDR3 DNA: TGTGCCAGCAGTATACAGGGGCGAGGCTACGAGCAGTACTTC. This chain connects TRBV28 to TRBJ2-7, with 7 bases that match TRBD1. Germline lookup yields CDR1 MDHEN and CDR2 SYDVKM. The CDR3 is 14 residues long. Trimming cost V 5 bases and J 3 bases; bases outside gene matches: 7.

CDR3 residues: CASSLSFTDTQYF. The CDR3 DNA sequence: TGTGCCAGCAGCTTGTCTTTCACAGATACGCAGTATTTT. This rearrangement joins TRBV5-6 to TRBJ2-3; no definite D call. V was pared by 1 base and J by 2 bases, with 5 bases between. CDR3 length equals 13 residues. Germline V gives CDR1 SGHDT, CDR2 YYEEEE.

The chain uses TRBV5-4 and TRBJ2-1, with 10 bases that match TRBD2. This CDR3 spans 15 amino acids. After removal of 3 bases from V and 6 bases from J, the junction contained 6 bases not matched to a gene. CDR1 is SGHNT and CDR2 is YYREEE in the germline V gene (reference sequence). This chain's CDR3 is CASSSVAGGSNEQFF. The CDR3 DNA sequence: TGTGCCAGCAGCTCAGTAGCGGGAGGTAGCAATGAGCAGTTCTTC.

As DNA, the CDR3 is TGCAGCGTTGCACTAGCGGGAGGGTCTTATCCCTACGAGCAGTACTTC. Protein: CSVALAGGSYPYEQYF. The chain employs TRBV29-1 and TRBJ2-7; 13 bases are shared with TRBD2. Trimming at V came to 4 bases and at J to 2 bases, leaving 8 bases not matched to a gene. From germline, CDR1 is SQVTM and CDR2 ANQGSEA. The CDR3 has 16 residues.

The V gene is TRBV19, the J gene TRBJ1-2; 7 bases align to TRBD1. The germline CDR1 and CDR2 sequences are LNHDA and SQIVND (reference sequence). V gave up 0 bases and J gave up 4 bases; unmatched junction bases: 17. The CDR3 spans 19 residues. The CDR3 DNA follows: TGTGCCAGTAGTATAGATGGAGCCGGGACAGCACTAACCGTCTATGGCTACACCTTC. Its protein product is CASSIDGAGTALTVYGYTF.

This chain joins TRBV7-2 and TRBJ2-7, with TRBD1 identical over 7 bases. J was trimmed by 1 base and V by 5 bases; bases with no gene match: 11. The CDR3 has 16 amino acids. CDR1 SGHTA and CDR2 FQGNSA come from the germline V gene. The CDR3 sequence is CASSQLPGQESYEQYF. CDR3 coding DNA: TGTGCCAGCAGCCAACTACCCGGACAGGAGTCCTACGAGCAGTACTTC.

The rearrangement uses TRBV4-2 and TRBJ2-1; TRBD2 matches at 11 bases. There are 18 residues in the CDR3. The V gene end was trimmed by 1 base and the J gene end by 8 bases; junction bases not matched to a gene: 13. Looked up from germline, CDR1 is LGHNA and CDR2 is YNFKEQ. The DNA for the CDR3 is TGTGCCAGCAGCCAAGGCCCCAATGTAGCGGGAGGGTTCTATGAGCAGTTCTTC. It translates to CASSQGPNVAGGFYEQFF.

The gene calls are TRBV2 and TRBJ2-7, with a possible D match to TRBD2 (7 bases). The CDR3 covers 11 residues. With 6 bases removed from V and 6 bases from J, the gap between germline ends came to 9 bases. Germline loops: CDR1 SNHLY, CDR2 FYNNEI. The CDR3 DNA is TGTGCCAGCAGGGGGGGGGCCGAGCAGTACTTC. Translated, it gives CASRGGAEQYF.

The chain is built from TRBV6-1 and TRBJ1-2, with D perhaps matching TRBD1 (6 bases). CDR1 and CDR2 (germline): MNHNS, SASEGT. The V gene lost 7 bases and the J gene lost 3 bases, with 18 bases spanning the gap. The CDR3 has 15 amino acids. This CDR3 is CASKKRGIKDYGYTF. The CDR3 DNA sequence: TGTGCCAGCAAGAAAAGGGGGATAAAAGACTATGGCTACACCTTC.

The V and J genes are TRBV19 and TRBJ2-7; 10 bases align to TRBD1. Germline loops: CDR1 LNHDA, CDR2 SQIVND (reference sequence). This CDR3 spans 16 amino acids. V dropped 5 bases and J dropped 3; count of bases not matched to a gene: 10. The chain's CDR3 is CASSPRGGTGVYEQYF. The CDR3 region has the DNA TGTGCCAGTAGTCCCCGAGGGGGGACAGGGGTCTACGAGCAGTACTTC.

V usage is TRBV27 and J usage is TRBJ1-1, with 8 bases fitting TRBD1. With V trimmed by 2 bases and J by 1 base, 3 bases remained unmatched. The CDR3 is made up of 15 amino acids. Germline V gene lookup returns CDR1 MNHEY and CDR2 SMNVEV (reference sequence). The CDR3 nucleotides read TGTGCCAGCAGTTTAGTCGGGACAGGGAACACTGAAGCTTTCTTT. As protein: CASSLVGTGNTEAFF.

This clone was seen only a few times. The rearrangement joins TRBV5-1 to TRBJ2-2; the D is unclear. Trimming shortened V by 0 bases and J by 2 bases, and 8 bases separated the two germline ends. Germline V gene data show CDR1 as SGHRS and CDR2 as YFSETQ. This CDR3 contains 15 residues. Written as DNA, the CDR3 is TGCGCCAGCAGCTTGGGGAGACTTAACACCGGGGAGCTGTTTTTT. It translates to CASSLGRLNTGELFF.

CDR3 amino acids: CASSFPGYTEAFF. For the CDR3, the DNA is TGCGCCAGCAGCTTCCCGGGTTACACTGAAGCTTTCTTT. The genes are TRBV5-1 and TRBJ1-1; D remains unclear. This CDR3 region has 13 residues. Trimming took off 2 bases at V and 3 bases at J, with 8 bases between the two ends. Germline V gives CDR1 SGHRS, CDR2 YFSETQ.

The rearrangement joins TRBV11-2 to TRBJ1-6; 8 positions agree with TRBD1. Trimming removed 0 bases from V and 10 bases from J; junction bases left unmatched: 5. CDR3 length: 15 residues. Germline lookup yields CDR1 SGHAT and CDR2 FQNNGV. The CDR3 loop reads CASSLEPGGRSPLHF. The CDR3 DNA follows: TGTGCCAGCAGCTTAGAGCCAGGGGGCCGGTCACCCCTCCACTTT.

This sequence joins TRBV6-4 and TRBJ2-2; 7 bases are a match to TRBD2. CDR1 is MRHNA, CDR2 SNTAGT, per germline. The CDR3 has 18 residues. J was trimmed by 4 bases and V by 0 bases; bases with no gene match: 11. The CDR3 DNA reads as TGTGCCAGCAGTGACTCGACCCCGGGAGGTTTGGGCACCGGGGAGCTGTTTTTT. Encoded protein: CASSDSTPGGLGTGELFF.

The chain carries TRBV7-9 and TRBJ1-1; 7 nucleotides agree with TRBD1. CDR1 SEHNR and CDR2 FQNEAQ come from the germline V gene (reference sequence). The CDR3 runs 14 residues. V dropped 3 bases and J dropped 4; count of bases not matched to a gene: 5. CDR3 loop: CASSFNRGITEAFF. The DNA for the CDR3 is TGTGCCAGCAGCTTCAACAGGGGTATCACTGAAGCTTTCTTT.

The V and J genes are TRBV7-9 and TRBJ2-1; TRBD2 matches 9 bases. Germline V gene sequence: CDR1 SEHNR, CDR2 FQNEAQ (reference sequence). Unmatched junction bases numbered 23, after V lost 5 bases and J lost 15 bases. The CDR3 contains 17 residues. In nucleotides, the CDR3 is TGTGCCAGCAGCCCAACCGGACTAGCGATAGTCGCGGGGACCCCGTTCTTC. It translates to CASSPTGLAIVAGTPFF.